This paragraph reports one T cell receptor (beta chain). The data were obtained in a study of early T cells in non-severe SARS-CoV-2 infection. Each cDNA molecule carried a unique molecular identifier. TCRdb used MiXCR to reprocess the 5' RACE reads, holding one entry per CDR3 protein. The sample holds fewer than 65,000 distinct CDR3 sequences, more than 9% seen once. V lost 6 bases, J lost 3 bases, and 5 bases lay in between. CDR3 length: 11 amino acids. The V gene's germline CDR1 is SQVTM and CDR2 ANQGSEA. Input material: whole blood. This clonotype was sampled from an adult who was a healthcare worker with PCR-confirmed SARS-CoV-2 infection or an uninfected control (not recorded which). The chain has TRBV29-1 and TRBJ2-2; D remains unclear. The CDR3 DNA follows: TGCAGCGTCGGTGACACCGGGGAGCTGTTTTTT. This translates into CSVGDTGELFF.